A single sample gave rise to the 20 T cell receptor beta chains below, sequenced in a study of blood T cells in healthy people across ages. A second PCR of about 6 to 12 cycles used a sample-barcoded 5' primer and a J-beta primer mix. TCRdb passed the 5' RACE reads through MiXCR, listing each CDR3 protein once. The repertoire holds around 670,000 distinct CDR3 sequences, around 31% seen once, with approximately 14% in the top ten. The material sequenced was blood. Receptors were obtained from a woman over 75 in good health.

The sample holds many counts of this clonotype. For the CDR3, the DNA is TGCGCCAGCAGCTCCGGGACAGGATTCAGCTCCTACGAGCAGTACTTC. Protein sequence: CASSSGTGFSSYEQYF. This chain uses TRBV5-1 with TRBJ2-7, with TRBD1 matching 8 bases. V shed 3 bases and J 0 bases; nucleotides not matched to a gene: 8. CDR3 length: 16 residues. CDR1 SGHRS and CDR2 YFSETQ come from the germline V gene.

The chain recombines TRBV15 with TRBJ1-1, with 8 nucleotides matching TRBD1. Germline CDR1 and CDR2: LNHNV and YYDKDF (reference sequence). This CDR3 comprises 15 residues. V lost 5 bases to trimming and J lost 6 bases; unmatched junction nucleotides: 11. The CDR3, as DNA: TGTGCCACCAGCTTAGACAGGGGATCTTCCGCTGAAGCTTTCTTT. Protein product: CATSLDRGSSAEAFF.

The gene calls are TRBV9 and TRBJ2-5, with D uncertain. The DNA end is a closer match to TRBJ2-7, so the J assignment may be wrong. Germline CDR1 is SGDLS and CDR2 is YYNGEE. This CDR3 contains 14 residues. This chain's CDR3 is CASSVAEVEYEQYF. CDR3 nucleotide sequence: TGTGCCAGCAGCGTAGCTGAGGTAGAGTACGAGCAGTACTTC.

The table lists this clonotype with a few counts. This sequence may be a read error, since a much larger clone differs from it by one base. The V and J genes are TRBV7-2 and TRBJ2-5; no clear D gene. V dropped 5 bases and J dropped 11 bases, with 21 bases sitting between them. Germline-derived CDR1 and CDR2 are SGHTA and FQGNSA. CDR3 length: 14 residues. The CDR3 nucleotides are TGTGCCAGCAGCCCCGGACGGAGTTACAATGAGCAGTACTTC. As protein: CASSPGRSYNEQYF. The variable domain in full, completed from reference TRBV7-2 and TRBJ2-5, reads GAGVSQSPSNKVTEKGKDVELRCDPISGHTALYWYRQSLGQGLEFLIYFQGNSAPDKSGLPSDRFSAERTGGSVSTLTIQRTQQEDSAVYLCASSPGRSYNEQYFGPGTRLLVL.

The chain employs TRBV7-2 and TRBJ2-7; TRBD2 aligns across 10 bases. The V gene end was trimmed by 1 base and the J gene end by 0 bases; junction bases not matched to a gene: 6. There are 17 residues in the CDR3. Per the germline V gene, CDR1 is SGHTA and CDR2 is FQGNSA. The CDR3 coding sequence is TGTGCCAGCAGCTTAGAACTAGCGGGAAAGAGCTCCTACGAGCAGTACTTC. Translation gives CASSLELAGKSSYEQYF.

The genes are TRBV19 and TRBJ1-5, with D hard to call. The V end lost 9 bases, the J end lost 0 bases, and 21 bases lay between the germline ends. The CDR3 extends over 17 amino acids. Germline loops: CDR1 LNHDA, CDR2 SQIVND (reference sequence). The CDR3 is CASSAKPRTYSNQPQHF. The CDR3 bases are TGTGCCAGCTCGGCTAAGCCCCGGACTTATAGCAATCAGCCCCAGCATTTT.

Details on this clonotype: An end of the junction does not agree with germline; a read error may underlie this. The V call is TRBV12-3 or TRBV12-4, the J call TRBJ2-7, with 8 bases aligning to TRBD2. The CDR3 loop spans 15 amino acids. The CDR3 loop reads CASSLLTGGLNEQCF. The CDR3 nucleotides read TGTGCCAGCAGCTTACTTACGGGGGGGCTCAACGAGCAGTGCTTC.

As to this clonotype: A much larger clone lies a single base off, so this may be a read error. V usage is TRBV10-3 and J usage is TRBJ1-1; tentatively, D is TRBD1 (5 bases). This CDR3 region has 13 residues. The V gene lost 6 bases and the J gene lost 4 bases, with 12 bases spanning the gap. CDR1 and CDR2 (germline): ENHRY, SYGVKD. Here the CDR3 reads CAIRERGITEAFF. The DNA of the CDR3 is TGTGCCATCAGGGAACGGGGGATCACTGAAGCTTTCTTT.

V usage is TRBV5-1 and J usage is TRBJ1-1; 10 nucleotides line up with TRBD1. The germline gives CDR1 SGHRS, CDR2 YFSETQ. This CDR3 contains 17 residues. With 0 bases clipped from V and 6 bases from J, the junction kept 11 bases outside the gene matches. Written as DNA, the CDR3 is TGCGCCAGCAGCTTGGCCGGGACAGGGGCCCCTCAGTCTGAAGCTTTCTTT. It codes for CASSLAGTGAPQSEAFF. Complete variable domain (other parts from reference TRBV5-1 and TRBJ1-1): KAGVTQTPRYLIKTRGQQVTLSCSPISGHRSVSWYQQTPGQGLQFLFEYFSETQRNKGNFPGRFSGRQFSNSRSEMNVSTLELGDSALYLCASSLAGTGAPQSEAFFGQGTRLTVV.

This clonotype was counted a few times. V and J are TRBV29-1 and TRBJ1-1; TRBD1 matches 8 bases. This CDR3 has 13 residues. Per the germline V gene, CDR1 is SQVTM and CDR2 is ANQGSEA. V lost 1 base to trimming and J lost 6 bases; unmatched junction nucleotides: 4. The CDR3 coding sequence is TGCAGCGTTGAAGGTCAGGGGGCATCTGAAGCTTTCTTT. This encodes CSVEGQGASEAFF.

Concerning this clonotype itself: This may come from a read error, since a much larger clone is one base off. The CDR3 sequence is CASSLTDRGGEELFF. CDR3 in DNA: TGCGCCAGCAGCTTGACGGACAGGGGGGGTGAAGAACTGTTTTTT. The rearrangement links TRBV5-1 to TRBJ1-4; 10 bases match TRBD1. From germline, CDR1 is SGHRS and CDR2 YFSETQ. This CDR3 region has 15 residues. Together with reference TRBV5-1 and TRBJ1-4, the CDR3 gives the full variable domain: KAGVTQTPRYLIKTRGQQVTLSCSPISGHRSVSWYQQTPGQGLQFLFEYFSETQRNKGNFPGRFSGRQFSNSRSEMNVSTLELGDSALYLCASSLTDRGGEELFFGSGTQLSVL.

As to this clonotype: This could be a read error, since a much larger clone is one nucleotide away. This chain links TRBV7-2 with TRBJ2-7; D possibly corresponds to TRBD2 (6 bases). The V gene lost 5 bases and the J gene lost 0 bases, with 11 bases spanning the gap. This CDR3 region has 14 residues. CDR1 and CDR2 (germline): SGHTA, FQGNSA. The chain's CDR3 is CASSGGLNSYEQYF. The CDR3 nucleotides read TGTGCCAGCAGCGGGGGACTGAACTCCTACGAGCAGTACTTC. Combining the CDR3 with reference TRBV7-2 and TRBJ2-7 gives the whole variable domain GAGVSQSPSNKVTEKGKDVELRCDPISGHTALYWYRQSLGQGLEFLIYFQGNSAPDKSGLPSDRFSAERTGGSVSTLTIQRTQQEDSAVYLCASSGGLNSYEQYFGPGTRLTVT.

Details on this clonotype: This may come from a read error, since a much larger clone is one base off. The J gene is TRBJ2-7, the V gene TRBV5-1; D is perhaps TRBD1 (6 bases). Trimming pared 1 base from V and 4 bases from J, leaving 15 bases between. Germline CDR1 is SGHRS and CDR2 is YFSETQ. The CDR3 runs 15 residues. The CDR3 here is CASSLSGGHGYEQYF. In DNA form, the CDR3 reads TGCGCCAGCAGCTTGAGTGGGGGACACGGGTACGAGCAGTACTTC.

This clonotype was found many times. The J gene is TRBJ1-2, the V gene TRBV6-4, with 11 bases matching TRBD1. V lost 6 bases and J lost 4; bases outside the gene matches: 10. This CDR3 comprises 16 residues. Germline assignment: CDR1 MRHNA and CDR2 SNTAGT. The CDR3 DNA is TGTGCCAGCAGGCGATCCGGGACAGGGGGGACCTATGGCTACACCTTC. This gives the protein CASRRSGTGGTYGYTF.

This clonotype was seen a handful of times. J is TRBJ1-1 and V is TRBV12-3 or TRBV12-4, with 9 bases identical to TRBD1. The V segment lost 5 bases and the J segment 6 bases; nucleotides outside the gene matches: 13. There are 16 residues in the CDR3. This CDR3 is CASSAGTGLGLSEAFF. Here the CDR3 DNA reads TGTGCCAGCAGTGCGGGGACAGGGCTGGGACTGTCTGAAGCTTTCTTT.

A remark on this clonotype: Since the CDR3 does not end with the conserved phenylalanine or tryptophan, this likely comes from a read error. V is TRBV5-1 and J is TRBJ2-7, with 8 nucleotides matching TRBD1. The CDR3 consists of 16 residues. The J segment lost 2 bases and the V segment lost 4 bases, leaving 11 bases of the junction unmatched. In germline, CDR1 is SGHRS, CDR2 YFSETQ. The CDR3 sequence is CASSPSGTGPTYEQYN. CDR3 in DNA: TGCGCCAGCAGCCCGTCCGGGACAGGACCCACCTACGAGCAGTACAAC.

The chain couples TRBV20-1 to TRBJ2-5; the match to TRBD2 covers 7 bases. This CDR3 has 11 amino acids. Germline V CDR1 and CDR2: DFQATT, SNEGSKA (reference sequence). CDR3 in amino acids: CRAVAGETQYF. The CDR3 nucleotides are TGCAGGGCTGTAGCGGGAGAGACCCAGTACTTC.

At least ten counts were recorded for this clonotype. The chain uses TRBV14 and TRBJ2-7; D perhaps matches TRBD1 (5 bases). CDR1 and CDR2 (germline): SGHDN, FVKESK. The CDR3 contains 16 residues. Trimming shortened V by 1 base and J by 2 bases, and 15 bases separated the two germline ends. The CDR3 DNA follows: TGTGCCAGCAGCCAAGTGAAAGGGGCTTGGCCCTACGAGCAGTACTTC. Protein sequence: CASSQVKGAWPYEQYF.

The chain couples TRBV7-9 to TRBJ2-4; 7 bases are a match to TRBD1. The CDR3 is made up of 14 amino acids. Trimming took 3 bases from V and 13 from J; bases not matched to a gene: 12. Germline V gene data show CDR1 as SEHNR and CDR2 as FQNEAQ (reference sequence). This CDR3 reads CASSFTGDVKEQYF. The DNA for the CDR3 is TGTGCCAGCAGCTTTACAGGGGATGTGAAAGAGCAGTACTTC.

The chain joins TRBV9 to TRBJ2-1; D unresolved. Looked up from germline, CDR1 is SGDLS and CDR2 is YYNGEE. The CDR3 sequence is 15 residues long. V lost 3 bases to trimming and J lost 0 bases, with 10 bases between them. The CDR3 is CASSATVSSYNEQFF. The CDR3 DNA is TGTGCCAGCAGCGCGACCGTAAGCTCCTACAATGAGCAGTTCTTC.